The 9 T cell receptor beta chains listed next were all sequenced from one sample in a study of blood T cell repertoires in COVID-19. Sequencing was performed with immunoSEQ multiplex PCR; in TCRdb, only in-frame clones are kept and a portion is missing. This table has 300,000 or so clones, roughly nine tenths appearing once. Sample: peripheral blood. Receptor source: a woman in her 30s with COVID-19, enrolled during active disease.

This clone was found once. The CDR3 DNA is TGTGCCGGATCCCCTAGAGTCGGGACATACTACAATGAGCAGTTCTTC. Protein sequence: CAGSPRVGTYYNEQFF. V gene TRBV2 combines with J gene TRBJ2-1, with D possibly matching TRBD1 (6 bases). In germline, CDR1 is SNHLY, CDR2 FYNNEI. The V end lost 11 bases, the J end lost 3 bases, and 23 bases lay between the germline ends. CDR3 length equals 16 residues.

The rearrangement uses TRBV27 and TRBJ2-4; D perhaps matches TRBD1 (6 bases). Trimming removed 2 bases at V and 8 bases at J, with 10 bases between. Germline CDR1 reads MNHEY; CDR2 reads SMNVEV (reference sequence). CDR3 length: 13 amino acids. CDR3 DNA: TGTGCCAGCAGTTTACAGGGGCGGCACATTCAGTACTTC. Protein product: CASSLQGRHIQYF.

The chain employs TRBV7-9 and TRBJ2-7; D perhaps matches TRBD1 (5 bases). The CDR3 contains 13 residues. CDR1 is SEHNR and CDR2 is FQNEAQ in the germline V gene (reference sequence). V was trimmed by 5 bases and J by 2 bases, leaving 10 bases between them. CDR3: CASSKTVTYEQYF. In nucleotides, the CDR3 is TGTGCCAGCAGCAAGACAGTTACCTACGAGCAGTACTTC.

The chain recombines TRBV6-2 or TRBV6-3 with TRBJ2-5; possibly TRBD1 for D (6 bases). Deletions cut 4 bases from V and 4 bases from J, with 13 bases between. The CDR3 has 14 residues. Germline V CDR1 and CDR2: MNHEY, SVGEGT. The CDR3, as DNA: TGTGCCAGCAGTTCACAGGACAGCTTAGAGACCCAGTACTTC. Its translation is CASSSQDSLETQYF.

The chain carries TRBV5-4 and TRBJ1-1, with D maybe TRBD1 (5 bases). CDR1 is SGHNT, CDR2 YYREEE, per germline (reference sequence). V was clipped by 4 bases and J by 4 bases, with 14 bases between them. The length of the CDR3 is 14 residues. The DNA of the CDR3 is TGTGCCAGCAGCCCGGCGGGGCGGCGCACTGAAGCTTTCTTT. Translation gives CASSPAGRRTEAFF.

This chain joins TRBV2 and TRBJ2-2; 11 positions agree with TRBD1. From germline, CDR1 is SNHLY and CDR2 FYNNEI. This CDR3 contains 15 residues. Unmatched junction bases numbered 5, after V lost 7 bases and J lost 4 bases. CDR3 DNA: TGTGCCAGCAAAGATGGACAGGGGGCCACCGGGGAGCTGTTTTTT. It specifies CASKDGQGATGELFF.

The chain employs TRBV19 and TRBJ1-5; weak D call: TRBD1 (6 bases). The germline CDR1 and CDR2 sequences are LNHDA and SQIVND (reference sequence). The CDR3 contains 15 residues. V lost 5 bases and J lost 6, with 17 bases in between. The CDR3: CASSSQSGAGQPQHF. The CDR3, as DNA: TGTGCCAGTAGTTCGCAATCAGGGGCAGGTCAGCCCCAGCATTTT.

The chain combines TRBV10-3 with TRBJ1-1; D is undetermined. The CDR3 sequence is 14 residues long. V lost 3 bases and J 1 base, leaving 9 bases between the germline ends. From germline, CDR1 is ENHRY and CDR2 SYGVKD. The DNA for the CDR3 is TGTGCCATCAGTGACTCCGGTCCGAACACTGAAGCTTTCTTT. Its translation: CAISDSGPNTEAFF.

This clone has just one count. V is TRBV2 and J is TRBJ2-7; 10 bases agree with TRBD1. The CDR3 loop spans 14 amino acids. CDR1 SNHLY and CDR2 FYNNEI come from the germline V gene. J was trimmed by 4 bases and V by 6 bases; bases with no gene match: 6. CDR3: CASRPDRGRYEQYF. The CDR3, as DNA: TGTGCCAGCAGACCGGACAGGGGGAGGTACGAGCAGTACTTC.